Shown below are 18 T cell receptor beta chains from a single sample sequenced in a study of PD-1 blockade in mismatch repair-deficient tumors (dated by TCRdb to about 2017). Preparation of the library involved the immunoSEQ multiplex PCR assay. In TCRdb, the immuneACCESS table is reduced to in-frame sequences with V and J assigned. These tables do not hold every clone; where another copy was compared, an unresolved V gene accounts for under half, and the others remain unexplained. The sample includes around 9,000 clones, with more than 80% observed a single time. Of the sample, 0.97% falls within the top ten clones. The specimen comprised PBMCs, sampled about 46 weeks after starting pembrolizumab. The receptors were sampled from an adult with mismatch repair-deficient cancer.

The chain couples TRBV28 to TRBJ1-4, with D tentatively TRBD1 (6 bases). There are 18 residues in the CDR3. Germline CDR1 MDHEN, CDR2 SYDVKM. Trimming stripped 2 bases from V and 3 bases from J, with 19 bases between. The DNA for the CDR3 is TGTGCCAGCAGTTTAAACAGGGATATCCTAGGAGCTAATGAAAAACTGTTTTTT. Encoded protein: CASSLNRDILGANEKLFF.

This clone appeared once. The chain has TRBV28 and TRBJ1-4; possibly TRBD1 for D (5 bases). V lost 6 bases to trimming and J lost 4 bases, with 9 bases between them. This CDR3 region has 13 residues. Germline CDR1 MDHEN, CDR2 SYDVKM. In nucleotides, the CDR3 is TGTGCCAGCAGGGGGCAGTTTAATGAAAAACTGTTTTTT. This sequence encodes CASRGQFNEKLFF.

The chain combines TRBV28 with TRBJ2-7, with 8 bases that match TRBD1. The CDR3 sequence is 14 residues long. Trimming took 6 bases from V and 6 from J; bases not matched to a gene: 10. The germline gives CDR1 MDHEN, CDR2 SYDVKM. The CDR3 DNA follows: TGTGCCAGCAGCCCCTTGGGGACAGGAATCGAGCAGTACTTC. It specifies CASSPLGTGIEQYF.

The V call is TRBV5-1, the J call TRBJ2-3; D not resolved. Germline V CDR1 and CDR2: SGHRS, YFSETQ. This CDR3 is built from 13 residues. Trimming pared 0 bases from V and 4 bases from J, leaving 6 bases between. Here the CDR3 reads CASSLGQSDTQYF. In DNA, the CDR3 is TGCGCCAGCAGCTTGGGGCAGTCAGATACGCAGTATTTT.

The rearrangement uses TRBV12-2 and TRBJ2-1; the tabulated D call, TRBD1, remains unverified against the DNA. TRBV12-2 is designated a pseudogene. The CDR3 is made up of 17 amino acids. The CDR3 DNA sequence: TGTGCAAGTCGCCCGTGGGCGAGACCTAAAAACTACAATGAGCAGTTCTTC. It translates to CASRPWARPKNYNEQFF.

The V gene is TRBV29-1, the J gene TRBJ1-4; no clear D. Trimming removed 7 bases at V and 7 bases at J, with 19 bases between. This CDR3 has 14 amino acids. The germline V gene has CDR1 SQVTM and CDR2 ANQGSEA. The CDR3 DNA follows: TGCAGCGGGGGTAAGGGAGGAGGAGGTGAAAAACTGTTTTTT. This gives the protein CSGGKGGGGEKLFF.

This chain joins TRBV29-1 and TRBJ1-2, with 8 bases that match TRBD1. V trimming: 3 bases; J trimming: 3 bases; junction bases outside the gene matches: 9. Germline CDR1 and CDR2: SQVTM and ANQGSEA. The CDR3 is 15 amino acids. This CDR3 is CSVDLKQGVYYGYTF. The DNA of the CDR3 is TGCAGCGTTGACCTAAAACAGGGGGTCTACTATGGCTACACCTTC.

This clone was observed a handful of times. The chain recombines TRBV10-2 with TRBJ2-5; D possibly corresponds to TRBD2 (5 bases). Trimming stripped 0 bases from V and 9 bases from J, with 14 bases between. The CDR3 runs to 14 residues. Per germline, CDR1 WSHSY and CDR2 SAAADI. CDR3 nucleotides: TGCGCCAGCAGTGAGTCGATGGAGTCCGGGGCCCAGTACTTC. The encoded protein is CASSESMESGAQYF.

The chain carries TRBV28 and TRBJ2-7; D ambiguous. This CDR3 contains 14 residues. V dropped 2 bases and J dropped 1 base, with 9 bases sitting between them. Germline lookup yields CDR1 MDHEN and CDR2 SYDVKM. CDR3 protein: CASSLDQRSYEQYF. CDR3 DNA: TGTGCCAGCAGTTTAGACCAGAGGTCCTACGAGCAGTACTTC.

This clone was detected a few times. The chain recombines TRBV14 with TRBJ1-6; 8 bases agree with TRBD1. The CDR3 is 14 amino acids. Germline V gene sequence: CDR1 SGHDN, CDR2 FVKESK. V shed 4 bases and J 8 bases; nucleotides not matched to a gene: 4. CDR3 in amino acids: CASSPHRGDSPLHF. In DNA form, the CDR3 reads TGTGCCAGCAGCCCCCACAGGGGGGATTCACCCCTCCACTTT.

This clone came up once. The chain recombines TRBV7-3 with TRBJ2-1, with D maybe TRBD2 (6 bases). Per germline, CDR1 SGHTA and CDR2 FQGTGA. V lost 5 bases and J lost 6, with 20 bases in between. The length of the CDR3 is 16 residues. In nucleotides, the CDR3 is TGTGCCAGCAGCACAGGAGTGGGACTGGAGGGCAATGAGCAGTTCTTC. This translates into CASSTGVGLEGNEQFF.

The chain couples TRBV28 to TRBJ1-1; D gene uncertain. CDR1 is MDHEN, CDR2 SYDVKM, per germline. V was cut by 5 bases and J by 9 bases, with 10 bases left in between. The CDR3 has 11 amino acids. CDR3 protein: CASSVSRKAFF. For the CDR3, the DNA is TGTGCCAGCAGTGTAAGCAGGAAAGCTTTCTTT.

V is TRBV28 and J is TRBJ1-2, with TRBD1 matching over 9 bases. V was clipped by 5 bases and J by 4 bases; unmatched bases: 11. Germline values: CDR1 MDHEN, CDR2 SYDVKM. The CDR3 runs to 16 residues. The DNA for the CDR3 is TGTGCCAGCAGTCGAGAAGGAACAGGGGGCCCCTATGGCTACACCTTC. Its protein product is CASSREGTGGPYGYTF.

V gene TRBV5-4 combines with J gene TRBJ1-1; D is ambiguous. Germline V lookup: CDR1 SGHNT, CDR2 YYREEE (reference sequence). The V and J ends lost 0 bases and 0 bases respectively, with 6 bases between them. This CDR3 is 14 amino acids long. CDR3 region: CASSLGQVNTEAFF. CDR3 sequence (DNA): TGTGCCAGCAGCTTGGGGCAGGTGAACACTGAAGCTTTCTTT.

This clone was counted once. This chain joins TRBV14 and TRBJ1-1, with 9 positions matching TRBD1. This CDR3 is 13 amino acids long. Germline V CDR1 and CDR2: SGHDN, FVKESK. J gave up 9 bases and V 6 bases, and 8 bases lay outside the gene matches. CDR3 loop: CASSSSNRGQAFF. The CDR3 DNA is TGTGCCAGCAGTAGCTCGAACAGGGGGCAAGCTTTCTTT.

The CDR3 reads CASSPRDRGAWQPQHF. In nucleotides, the CDR3 is TGTGCCAGCAGTCCGCGGGACAGAGGGGCCTGGCAGCCCCAGCATTTT. The chain couples TRBV28 to TRBJ1-5, with 7 bases lining up with TRBD1. The CDR3 sequence is 16 residues long. The germline V gene has CDR1 MDHEN and CDR2 SYDVKM. The V gene end was trimmed by 5 bases and the J gene end by 7 bases; junction bases not matched to a gene: 14.

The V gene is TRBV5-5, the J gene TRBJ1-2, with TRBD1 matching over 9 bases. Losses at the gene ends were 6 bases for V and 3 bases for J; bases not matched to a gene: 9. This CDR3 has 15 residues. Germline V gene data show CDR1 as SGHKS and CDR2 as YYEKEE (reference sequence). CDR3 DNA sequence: TGTGCCAGCACCAGGGACAGGGAAAAGTACTATGGCTACACCTTC. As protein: CASTRDREKYYGYTF. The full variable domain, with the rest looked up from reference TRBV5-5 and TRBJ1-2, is DAGVTQSPTHLIKTRGQQVTLRCSPISGHKSVSWYQQVLGQGPQFIFQYYEKEERGRGNFPDRFSARQFPNYSSELNVNALLLGDSALYLCASTRDREKYYGYTFGSGTRLTVV.

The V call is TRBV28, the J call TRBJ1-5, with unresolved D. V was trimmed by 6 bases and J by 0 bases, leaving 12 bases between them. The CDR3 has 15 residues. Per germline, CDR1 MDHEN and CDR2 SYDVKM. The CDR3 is CASSGRLYSNQPQHF. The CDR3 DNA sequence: TGTGCCAGCAGCGGCAGACTGTATAGCAATCAGCCCCAGCATTTT.